The 4 T cell receptor beta chains given below trace back to one sample, sequenced in a study of cytomegalovirus exposure and HLA in healthy donors. In the PCR, 60 Vbeta and 13 Jbeta primers were used. Profiling relied on immunoSEQ multiplex PCR, and the TCRdb table lists in-frame clones only, not all of them. The profile shows 160,000 or so clones, 70% to 80% of them singletons. The sequenced material came from PBMCs. The receptor source for this set is a woman in her forties or fifties in good health and CMV-seronegative.

The chain links TRBV2 to TRBJ2-6; 7 bases are a match to TRBD2. The J segment lost 2 bases and the V segment lost 5 bases, leaving 9 bases of the junction unmatched. CDR3 length equals 17 residues. CDR1 and CDR2 (germline): SNHLY, FYNNEI. CDR3 protein: CASSRLAGVTGANVLTF. CDR3 sequence (DNA): TGTGCCAGCAGTCGACTCGCGGGAGTCACTGGGGCCAACGTCCTGACTTTC.

The chain has TRBV2 and TRBJ2-3; TRBD2 agrees at 11 bases. The CDR3 is 16 residues long. V trimming: 6 bases; J trimming: 2 bases; junction bases outside the gene matches: 7. Per germline, CDR1 SNHLY and CDR2 FYNNEI. The CDR3 loop reads CASRLTSGSNTDTQYF. Here the CDR3 DNA reads TGTGCCAGCAGGTTAACTAGCGGGAGTAACACAGATACGCAGTATTTT.

In this sample, this clone turned up a few times. This chain connects TRBV2 to TRBJ2-7, with 7 bases matching TRBD1. The junction had 8 bases not matched to a gene; V was cut back by 10 bases and J by 8 bases. CDR3 length equals 11 residues. In germline, CDR1 is SNHLY, CDR2 FYNNEI. In DNA form, the CDR3 reads TGTGCCACCCTATTGACAGGGAAGCAGTACTTC. Translating it yields CATLLTGKQYF.

This clone appeared a few times. CDR3 coding DNA: TGTGCCAGCAGTTTATCGGGTGGAGTAACCTACAATGAGCAGTTCTTC. It translates to CASSLSGGVTYNEQFF. The rearrangement uses TRBV27 and TRBJ2-1; D unclear. In germline, CDR1 is MNHEY, CDR2 SMNVEV (reference sequence). V lost 0 bases and J lost 2, with 11 bases in between. This CDR3 has 16 amino acids.